The source of this T cell receptor beta chain is a study of T cell responses to AZD1222 COVID-19 vaccine. Study-wide findings and caveats: The repertoires were collected only after the peak T cell response. CD4 TCRs covered the whole spike, strongest at regions 160-218 and 743-854. Among the donors, most were white British and more were female, and clonal diversity was possibly underestimated. The study found Spike-specific TCR breadth and depth rose after two AZD1222 doses.

Unmatched junction bases numbered 5, after V lost 2 bases and J lost 0 bases. CDR3 length: 17 amino acids. The germline gives CDR1 SNHLY, CDR2 FYNNEI. This table comes from immunoSEQ multiplex PCR, and its TCRdb copy is limited to in-frame clones, with some not included. The table shows approximately 180,000 clones, with less than 95% occurring only once. About this clone: Its antigen is not identified.

This clonotype was obtained from an adult in good health. This material consisted of peripheral blood, taken on day 0 of AZD1222 vaccination. The chain links TRBV2 to TRBJ1-5, with 9 bases lining up with TRBD1. The CDR3 loop is CASSELGQGFSNQPQHF. The CDR3 DNA follows: TGTGCCAGCAGTGAATTGGGACAGGGCTTTAGCAATCAGCCCCAGCATTTT.